These 14 T cell receptor beta chains share one sample of origin, sequenced in a study of T cell responses to AZD1222 COVID-19 vaccine. Using immunoSEQ multiplex PCR, the repertoire was profiled, and TCRdb retains in-frame clones only, with some absent. The sample records roughly 270,000 clones, 85% to 95% being singletons. The material sequenced was peripheral blood, taken 28 days after the second AZD1222 dose. The receptors here all came from an adult who received the AZD1222 COVID-19 vaccine.

The gene calls are TRBV20-1 and TRBJ2-2; TRBD1 might be the D (5 bases). The CDR3 loop spans 10 amino acids. Trimming removed 7 bases at V and 9 bases at J, with 9 bases between. Germline values: CDR1 DFQATT, CDR2 SNEGSKA (reference sequence). CDR3 nucleotide sequence: TGCAGTGAAGGGGAAAGGGAGCTGTTTTTT. Residues: CSEGERELFF.

This clone occurred once. This chain links TRBV3-1 (or the pseudogene TRBV3-2) with TRBJ1-3; no firm D call. The CDR3 consists of 14 residues. Germline CDR1 LGHDT, CDR2 YNNKEL (reference sequence). The V end was cut by 2 bases, the J end by 7 bases, with 12 bases between. The CDR3 loop is CASSQIGRWNTIYF. In DNA, the CDR3 is TGTGCCAGCAGCCAAATCGGACGGTGGAACACCATATATTTT.

V usage is TRBV30 and J usage is TRBJ2-3; D might be TRBD1 (6 bases). Germline CDR1 and CDR2: GTSNPN and SVGIG (reference sequence). This CDR3 region has 13 residues. Trimming left V 1 base short and J 2 bases short, with 7 bases between. Here the CDR3 DNA reads TGTGCCTGGAGTGGGGACAACACAGATACGCAGTATTTT. Amino acids: CAWSGDNTDTQYF.

The chain carries TRBV5-1 and TRBJ1-6; D is unresolved. Trimming removed 4 bases from V and 8 bases from J, with 13 bases in between. Germline loops: CDR1 SGHRS, CDR2 YFSETQ. This CDR3 has 14 residues. The CDR3 DNA follows: TGCGCCAGCAGCCCGCGGGCCTTCGATTCACCCCTCCACTTT. This translates into CASSPRAFDSPLHF. Complete variable domain (other parts from reference TRBV5-1 and TRBJ1-6): KAGVTQTPRYLIKTRGQQVTLSCSPISGHRSVSWYQQTPGQGLQFLFEYFSETQRNKGNFPGRFSGRQFSNSRSEMNVSTLELGDSALYLCASSPRAFDSPLHFGNGTRLTVT.

The rearrangement links TRBV5-6 to TRBJ2-1, with 13 bases fitting TRBD2. Germline loops: CDR1 SGHDT, CDR2 YYEEEE. The V segment lost 0 bases and the J segment 4 bases; nucleotides outside the gene matches: 4. The CDR3 runs 17 residues. Here the CDR3 reads CASSLVGTSGKYNEQFF. The CDR3 nucleotides are TGTGCCAGCAGCTTGGTCGGGACTAGCGGGAAATACAATGAGCAGTTCTTC. Full variable domain (rest looked up from reference TRBV5-6 and TRBJ2-1): DAGVTQSPTHLIKTRGQQVTLRCSPKSGHDTVSWYQQALGQGPQFIFQYYEEEERQRGNFPDRFSGHQFPNYSSELNVNALLLGDSALYLCASSLVGTSGKYNEQFFGPGTRLTVL.

The chain combines TRBV3-1 (or the pseudogene TRBV3-2) with TRBJ2-2, with 9 bases lining up with TRBD2. The V gene end was trimmed by 1 base and the J gene end by 6 bases; junction bases not matched to a gene: 6. Germline V lookup: CDR1 LGHDT, CDR2 YNNKEL (reference sequence). There are 16 residues in the CDR3. The CDR3 nucleotides are TGTGCCAGCAGCCAAGTCTCTAGCGGGGACGCCGGGGAGCTGTTTTTT. Its translation is CASSQVSSGDAGELFF.

The J gene is TRBJ2-7, the V gene TRBV24-1, with 10 bases aligning to TRBD2. Germline loops: CDR1 KGHDR, CDR2 SFDVKD. The CDR3 extends over 13 amino acids. V trimming: 4 bases; J trimming: 9 bases; junction bases outside the gene matches: 5. The CDR3 sequence: CATSESSGSRQYF. The CDR3 bases are TGTGCCACCAGTGAATCTAGCGGGAGCCGGCAGTACTTC.

This chain joins TRBV28 and TRBJ2-7, with TRBD2 as a possible D gene (6 bases). Germline lookup yields CDR1 MDHEN and CDR2 SYDVKM. The CDR3 runs to 13 residues. Trimming shortened V by 5 bases and J by 4 bases, and 12 bases separated the two germline ends. The CDR3 here is CASSLGTEYEQYF. The CDR3 region has the DNA TGTGCCAGCAGTCTCGGGACTGAATACGAGCAGTACTTC.

This chain links TRBV6-5 with TRBJ1-1, with D unresolved. V was trimmed by 4 bases and J by 1 base, leaving 4 bases between them. CDR1 MNHEY and CDR2 SVGAGI come from the germline V gene. This CDR3 has 12 amino acids. DNA of the CDR3: TGTGCCAGCAGTTCCCAGAACACTGAAGCTTTCTTT. This translates into CASSSQNTEAFF.

This chain links TRBV5-4 with TRBJ1-1; no clear D. Germline V gives CDR1 SGHNT, CDR2 YYREEE (reference sequence). The CDR3 extends over 13 amino acids. With 4 bases removed from V and 1 base from J, the gap between germline ends came to 8 bases. CDR3 sequence (DNA): TGTGCCAGCAGCCTCGACTGGAACACTGAAGCTTTCTTT. It translates to CASSLDWNTEAFF.

The CDR3 DNA reads TGTGCCAGCAGCTTATATGTCTTATCCTACGAGCAGTACTTC. This encodes CASSLYVLSYEQYF. The chain employs TRBV7-2 and TRBJ2-7, with no clear D. The CDR3 is made up of 14 amino acids. CDR1 SGHTA and CDR2 FQGNSA come from the germline V gene. V was clipped by 2 bases and J by 1 base, with 9 bases between them.

The chain uses TRBV5-1 and TRBJ2-7; maybe TRBD2 (6 bases). The CDR3 sequence is 16 residues long. The germline V gene has CDR1 SGHRS and CDR2 YFSETQ. V lost 0 bases and J 0 bases, leaving 13 bases between the germline ends. The CDR3 loop reads CASSLDVSGSSYEQYF. CDR3 bases: TGCGCCAGCAGCTTGGACGTTAGCGGCAGCTCCTACGAGCAGTACTTC.

This sequence joins TRBV6-5 and TRBJ1-2, with TRBD1 identical over 10 bases. CDR1 is MNHEY and CDR2 is SVGAGI in the germline V gene. J was trimmed by 3 bases and V by 6 bases; bases with no gene match: 7. The CDR3 extends over 15 amino acids. The chain's CDR3 is CASSTRQGADYGYTF. As DNA, the CDR3 is TGTGCCAGCAGCACCAGACAGGGGGCAGACTATGGCTACACCTTC.

The chain links TRBV29-1 to TRBJ1-3; 7 nucleotides agree with TRBD1. Germline V gene data show CDR1 as SQVTM and CDR2 as ANQGSEA. The CDR3 is 13 amino acids. Trimming removed 7 bases from V and 2 bases from J; junction bases left unmatched: 5. The CDR3 nucleotides are TGCAGCGCCGCCAGGGGGACTGGAAACACCATATATTTT. Its translation is CSAARGTGNTIYF. Complete variable domain (other parts from reference TRBV29-1 and TRBJ1-3): SAVISQKPSRDICQRGTSLTIQCQVDSQVTMMFWYRQQPGQSLTLIATANQGSEATYESGFVIDKFPISRPNLTFSTLTVSNMSPEDSSIYLCSAARGTGNTIYFGEGSWLTVV.